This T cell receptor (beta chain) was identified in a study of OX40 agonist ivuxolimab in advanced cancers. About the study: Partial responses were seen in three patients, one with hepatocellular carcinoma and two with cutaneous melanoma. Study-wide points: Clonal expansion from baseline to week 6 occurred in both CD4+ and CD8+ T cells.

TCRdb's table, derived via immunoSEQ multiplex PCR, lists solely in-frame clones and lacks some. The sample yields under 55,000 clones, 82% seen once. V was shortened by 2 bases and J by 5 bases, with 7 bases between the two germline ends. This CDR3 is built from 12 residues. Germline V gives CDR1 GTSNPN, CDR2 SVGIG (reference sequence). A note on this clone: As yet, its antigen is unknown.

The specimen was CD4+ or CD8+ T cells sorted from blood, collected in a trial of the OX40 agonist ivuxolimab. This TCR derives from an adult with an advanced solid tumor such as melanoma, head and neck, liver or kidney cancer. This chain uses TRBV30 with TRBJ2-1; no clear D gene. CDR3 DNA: TGTGCCTGGAGTTGGCAGAACAATGAGCAGTTCTTC. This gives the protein CAWSWQNNEQFF.